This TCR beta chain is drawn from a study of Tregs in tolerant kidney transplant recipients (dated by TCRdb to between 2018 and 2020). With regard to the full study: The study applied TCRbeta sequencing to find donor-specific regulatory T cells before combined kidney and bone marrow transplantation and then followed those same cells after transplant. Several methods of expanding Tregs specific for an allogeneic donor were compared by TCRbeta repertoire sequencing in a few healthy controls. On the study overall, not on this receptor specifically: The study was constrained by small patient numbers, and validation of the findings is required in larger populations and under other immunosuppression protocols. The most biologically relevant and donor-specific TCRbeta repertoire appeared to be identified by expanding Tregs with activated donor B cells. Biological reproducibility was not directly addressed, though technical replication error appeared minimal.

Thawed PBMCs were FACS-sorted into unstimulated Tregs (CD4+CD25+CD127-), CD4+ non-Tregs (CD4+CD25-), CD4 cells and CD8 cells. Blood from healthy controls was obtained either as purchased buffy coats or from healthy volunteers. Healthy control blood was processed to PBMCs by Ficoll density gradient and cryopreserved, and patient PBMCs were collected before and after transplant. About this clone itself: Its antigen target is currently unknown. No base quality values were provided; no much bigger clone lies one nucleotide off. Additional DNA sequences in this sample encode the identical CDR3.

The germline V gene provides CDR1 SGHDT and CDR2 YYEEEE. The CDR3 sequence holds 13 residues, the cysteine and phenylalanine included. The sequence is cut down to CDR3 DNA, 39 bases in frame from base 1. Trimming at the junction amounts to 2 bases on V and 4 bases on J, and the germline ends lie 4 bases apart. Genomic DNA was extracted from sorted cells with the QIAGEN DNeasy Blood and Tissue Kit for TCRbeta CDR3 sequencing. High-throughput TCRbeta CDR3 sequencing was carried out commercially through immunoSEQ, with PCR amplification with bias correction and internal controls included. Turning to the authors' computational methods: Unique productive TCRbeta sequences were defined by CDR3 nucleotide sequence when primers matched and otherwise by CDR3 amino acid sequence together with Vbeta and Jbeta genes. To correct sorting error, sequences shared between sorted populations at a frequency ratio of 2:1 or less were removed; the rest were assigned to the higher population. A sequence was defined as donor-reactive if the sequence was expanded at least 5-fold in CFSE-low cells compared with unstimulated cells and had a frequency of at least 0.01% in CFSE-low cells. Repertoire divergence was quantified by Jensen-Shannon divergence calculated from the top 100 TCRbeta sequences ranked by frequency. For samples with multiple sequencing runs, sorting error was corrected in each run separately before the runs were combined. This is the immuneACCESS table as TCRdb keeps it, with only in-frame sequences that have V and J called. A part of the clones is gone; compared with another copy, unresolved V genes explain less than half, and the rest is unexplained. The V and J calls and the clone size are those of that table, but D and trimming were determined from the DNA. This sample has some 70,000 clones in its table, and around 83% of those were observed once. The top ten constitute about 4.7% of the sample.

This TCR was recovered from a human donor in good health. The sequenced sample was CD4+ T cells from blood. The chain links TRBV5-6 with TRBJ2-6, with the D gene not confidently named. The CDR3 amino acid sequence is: CASSFSGANVLTF. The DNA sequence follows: TGTGCCAGCAGCTTTTCAGGGGCCAACGTCCTGACTTTC.